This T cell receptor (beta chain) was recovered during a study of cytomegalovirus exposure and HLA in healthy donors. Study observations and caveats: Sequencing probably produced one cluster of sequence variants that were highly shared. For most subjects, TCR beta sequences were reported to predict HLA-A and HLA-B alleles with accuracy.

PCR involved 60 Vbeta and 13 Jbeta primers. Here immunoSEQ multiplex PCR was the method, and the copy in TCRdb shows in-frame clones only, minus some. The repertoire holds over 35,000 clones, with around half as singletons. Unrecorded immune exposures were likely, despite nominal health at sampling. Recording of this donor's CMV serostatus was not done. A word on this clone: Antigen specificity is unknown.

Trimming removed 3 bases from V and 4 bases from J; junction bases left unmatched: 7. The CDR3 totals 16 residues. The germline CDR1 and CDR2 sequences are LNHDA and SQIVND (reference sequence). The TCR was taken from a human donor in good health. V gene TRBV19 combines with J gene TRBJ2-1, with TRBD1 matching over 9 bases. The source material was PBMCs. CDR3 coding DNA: TGTGCCAGTAGTATTCCCGGGACAGGGAATTACAATGAGCAGTTCTTC. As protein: CASSIPGTGNYNEQFF.